This T cell receptor (beta chain) was captured in a study of blood T cell repertoires in COVID-19 (TCRdb year 2020). Turning to the overall study: Collaborator samples came from the United States, Italy and Spain and covered acute and convalescent phases of COVID-19. Deeply sampled blood TCRbeta repertoires from subjects exposed to, actively infected with, or recovered from COVID-19 were included in the dataset. The repertoires were released in a freely available public database intended as a resource for research on the immune response to SARS-CoV-2. The samples were drawn from the first 160 participants of the ongoing ImmuneRACE study and from 950 to 1,500 subjects provided by 6 global collaborators. The sample metadata nearly always contained a de-identified subject ID, COVID-19 status, age in years and sex. Where available, HLA class I and class II types were obtained from metadata supplied by the sample provider rather than from assay-based typing. The prospective study material was composed of cDNA or gDNA derived from T cells, B-cell-depleted T cells, or PBMCs.

The immunoSEQ Assay, a bias-controlled multiplex PCR, was used to amplify TCRbeta CDR3 regions from genomic DNA. The authors' pipeline ran thus. Nucleated cell counts per sample were estimated from amplification of reference gene primers within the assay. Sequence reads were collapsed and filtered to measure the absolute abundance of every unique TCRbeta CDR3 rearrangement. For each sample, productive Simpson clonality was calculated as the square root of Simpson's diversity index over productive rearrangements. TCRdb limited this immuneACCESS table to in-frame rearrangements with V and J called. A share of clones is missing; checked studies link under half to unresolved V genes, and the rest is unexplained. V, J and clone size derive from that table, while D and trimming were established from the DNA sequence. This sample lists under 250,000 clones; roughly 89% were detected once. Around 2.6% of the sample comes from the top ten.

To note about this clone: The clone's antigen remains unknown. There are no base qualities to consult, and no much larger clone falls within one base.

Enrolling through a virtual design, the prospective study's participants ranged in age from roughly 18 to 89 years and lived across some 22 United States geographic areas. In the prospective study, participants were assigned to cohorts based on the clinical history participants reported in a screening survey and a study questionnaire. Each participant in the prospective study had whole blood, serum and a nasopharyngeal or oropharyngeal swab collected by mobile phlebotomists. Over a roughly 2-month period, participants in the prospective study had the option of providing additional blood draws and questionnaires. Prospective study blood samples were shipped either frozen or at room temperature before DNA extraction. The full study reports these points: The amount of clinical and demographic metadata varied by source and participant and was provided uncurated.

The V end loses 5 bases and the J end loses 7 bases, and a stretch of 18 bases separates them. Taken from the germline V gene, the CDR1 and CDR2 loops are SGHVS and FQNEAQ. The cysteine opens and the phenylalanine closes a CDR3 of 16 amino acids. Only the CDR3 DNA stays, 48 bases, in frame from base 1. The V gene is TRBV7-8 and the J gene is TRBJ1-6, with the D segment identity uncertain. Sequencing input: PBMCs or T cells enriched from blood (not recorded which). This clonotype was obtained from a woman between 25 and 40 years old with acute COVID-19. The CDR3: CASSRQTIRRNSPLHF. The DNA is as follows: TGTGCCAGCAGCCGACAAACGATTAGGCGGAATTCACCCCTCCACTTT.